Shown below are 13 T cell receptor beta chains from a single sample sequenced in a study of CD8+ T cells in alopecia areata. Treatment meaning: oral pan-JAK inhibitor, 5-10 mg twice daily. RNA was isolated and reverse transcribed to cDNA, the sequencing template. Generated by immunoSEQ multiplex PCR, the TCRdb table keeps only in-frame clones and is missing some. The sample lists about 190,000 clones; approximately 57% were seen once. The source material was CD4+ T cells sorted from blood, sampled at week 24, from a patient treated with tofacitinib. These receptors all come from a human donor with alopecia areata.

The chain employs TRBV9 and TRBJ2-7; D possibly uses TRBD1 or TRBD2 (5 bases each). V lost 4 bases and J lost 5, with 16 bases in between. CDR3 size: 14 residues. Per the germline V gene, CDR1 is SGDLS and CDR2 is YYNGEE. CDR3 nucleotides: TGTGCCAGCAGCCGGGGCCTCCGTCAGGACGAGCAGTACTTC. Translating it yields CASSRGLRQDEQYF.

There are a few counts of this clone. The chain carries TRBV6-6 and TRBJ1-1; 9 nucleotides align to TRBD1. CDR1 and CDR2 from the germline V gene are MNHNY and SVGAGI (reference sequence). The CDR3 contains 15 residues. Trimming removed 7 bases from V and 3 bases from J; junction bases left unmatched: 9. Written as DNA, the CDR3 is TGTGCCAGCATGGGAGTGGGACAGGGCCACACTGAAGCTTTCTTT. Translating gives CASMGVGQGHTEAFF.

This clone was found a few times. This rearrangement joins TRBV16 to TRBJ2-3; 9 bases line up with TRBD2. After removal of 4 bases from V and 6 bases from J, the junction contained 8 bases not matched to a gene. CDR1 is KGHSY and CDR2 is FQNENV in the germline V gene. The CDR3 length is 15 residues. Here the CDR3 DNA reads TGTGCCAGCAGCCCGACGCGGGGGGGCCCCGATACGCAGTATTTT. This codes for CASSPTRGGPDTQYF. Filled out from reference TRBV16 and TRBJ2-3, the complete variable domain reads GEEVAQTPKHLVRGEGQKAKLYCAPIKGHSYVFWYQQVLKNEFKFLISFQNENVFDETGMPKERFSAKCLPNSPCSLEIQATKLEDSAVYFCASSPTRGGPDTQYFGPGTRLTVL.

V is TRBV29-1 and J is TRBJ1-1; TRBD1 matches 8 bases. Germline V gives CDR1 SQVTM, CDR2 ANQGSEA. The CDR3 totals 12 residues. V was clipped by 6 bases and J by 7 bases; unmatched bases: 7. The CDR3: CSVRTGPHEAFF. DNA for the CDR3: TGCAGCGTGAGGACAGGGCCTCATGAAGCTTTCTTT.

This clone was detected once. The chain recombines TRBV10-3 with TRBJ2-7, with 8 bases fitting TRBD2. V lost 11 bases and J lost 4; bases outside the gene matches: 7. This CDR3 contains 12 residues. Per germline, CDR1 ENHRY and CDR2 SYGVKD. The CDR3 is CAHSGGAYEQYF. The CDR3 DNA is TGTGCCCACAGCGGGGGTGCGTACGAGCAGTACTTC.

The V gene is TRBV9, the J gene TRBJ1-1; D is undetermined. The V gene's germline CDR1 is SGDLS and CDR2 YYNGEE. The V gene lost 0 bases and the J gene lost 4 bases, with 7 bases spanning the gap. The CDR3 has 13 residues. This CDR3 is CASSVASLTEAFF. The DNA for the CDR3 is TGTGCCAGCAGCGTAGCTAGTCTCACTGAAGCTTTCTTT.

This chain uses TRBV11-2 with TRBJ2-1; possibly TRBD1 or TRBD2 for D (5 bases each). V shed 3 bases and J shed 4 bases, with 13 bases lying between them. CDR1 SGHAT and CDR2 FQNNGV come from the germline V gene. This CDR3 is built from 15 residues. Here the CDR3 DNA reads TGTGCCAGCAGCTTTGGCGTTGGGGGATACAATGAGCAGTTCTTC. Translated, it gives CASSFGVGGYNEQFF.

The J gene is TRBJ2-3, the V gene TRBV9; D is possibly TRBD1 or TRBD2 (5 bases each). This CDR3 contains 17 residues. The germline CDR1 and CDR2 sequences are SGDLS and YYNGEE. V lost 4 bases and J 0 bases, leaving 18 bases between the germline ends. DNA of the CDR3: TGTGCCAGCAGCTCCCGTCCCGGGACCACAAGCACAGATACGCAGTATTTT. Its protein is CASSSRPGTTSTDTQYF.

The chain recombines TRBV11-2 with TRBJ1-6; D gene unclear. Trimming removed 3 bases at V and 0 bases at J, with 0 bases between. The CDR3 contains 13 residues. Germline V gene sequence: CDR1 SGHAT, CDR2 FQNNGV. The CDR3 loop reads CASSFSYNSPLHF. The CDR3 DNA reads as TGTGCCAGCAGCTTCTCCTATAATTCACCCCTCCACTTT.

The chain recombines TRBV30 with TRBJ1-2; D not resolved. Germline values: CDR1 GTSNPN, CDR2 SVGIG (reference sequence). The CDR3 runs 14 residues. Trimming cost V 3 bases and J 1 base, with 12 bases left between them. The CDR3 DNA sequence: TGTGCCTGGAGGACGGGCGATAATAACTATGGCTACACCTTC. This encodes CAWRTGDNNYGYTF. The variable domain in full, with the rest retrieved from reference TRBV30 and TRBJ1-2, is SQTIHQWPATLVQPVGSPLSLECTVEGTSNPNLYWYRQAAGRGLQLLFYSVGIGQISSEVPQNLSASRPQDRQFILSSKKLLLSDSGFYLCAWRTGDNNYGYTFGSGTRLTVV.

This clone was detected a few times. J is TRBJ1-5 and V is TRBV12-5; TRBD1 might be the D (5 bases). The V and J ends lost 3 bases and 2 bases respectively, with 11 bases between them. The germline CDR1 and CDR2 sequences are LGHNT and FRNRAP. The CDR3 loop spans 15 amino acids. The CDR3 nucleotides are TGTGCTAGTGGTTTCGGTGGGGGAGGCAATCAGCCCCAGCATTTT. Translating gives CASGFGGGGNQPQHF.

The rearrangement links TRBV5-1 to TRBJ2-7, with D perhaps matching TRBD1 (5 bases). V lost 3 bases, J lost 4 bases, and 17 bases lay in between. Germline CDR1 and CDR2: SGHRS and YFSETQ. This CDR3 has 15 amino acids. The CDR3 DNA is TGCGCCAGCAGCTATTCGGGCGATAGGGGTTACGAGCAGTACTTC. Its translation is CASSYSGDRGYEQYF. Full variable domain (rest looked up from reference TRBV5-1 and TRBJ2-7): KAGVTQTPRYLIKTRGQQVTLSCSPISGHRSVSWYQQTPGQGLQFLFEYFSETQRNKGNFPGRFSGRQFSNSRSEMNVSTLELGDSALYLCASSYSGDRGYEQYFGPGTRLTVT.

This clone occurred a few times. The chain links TRBV7-2 to TRBJ1-2; TRBD1 is a possible D gene (5 bases). Looked up from germline, CDR1 is SGHTA and CDR2 is FQGNSA. The CDR3 covers 15 residues. Trimming stripped 1 base from V and 3 bases from J, with 12 bases between. The CDR3 is CASSLVGGLDYGYTF. The CDR3 DNA is TGTGCCAGCAGCTTAGTCGGGGGGTTGGACTATGGCTACACCTTC.